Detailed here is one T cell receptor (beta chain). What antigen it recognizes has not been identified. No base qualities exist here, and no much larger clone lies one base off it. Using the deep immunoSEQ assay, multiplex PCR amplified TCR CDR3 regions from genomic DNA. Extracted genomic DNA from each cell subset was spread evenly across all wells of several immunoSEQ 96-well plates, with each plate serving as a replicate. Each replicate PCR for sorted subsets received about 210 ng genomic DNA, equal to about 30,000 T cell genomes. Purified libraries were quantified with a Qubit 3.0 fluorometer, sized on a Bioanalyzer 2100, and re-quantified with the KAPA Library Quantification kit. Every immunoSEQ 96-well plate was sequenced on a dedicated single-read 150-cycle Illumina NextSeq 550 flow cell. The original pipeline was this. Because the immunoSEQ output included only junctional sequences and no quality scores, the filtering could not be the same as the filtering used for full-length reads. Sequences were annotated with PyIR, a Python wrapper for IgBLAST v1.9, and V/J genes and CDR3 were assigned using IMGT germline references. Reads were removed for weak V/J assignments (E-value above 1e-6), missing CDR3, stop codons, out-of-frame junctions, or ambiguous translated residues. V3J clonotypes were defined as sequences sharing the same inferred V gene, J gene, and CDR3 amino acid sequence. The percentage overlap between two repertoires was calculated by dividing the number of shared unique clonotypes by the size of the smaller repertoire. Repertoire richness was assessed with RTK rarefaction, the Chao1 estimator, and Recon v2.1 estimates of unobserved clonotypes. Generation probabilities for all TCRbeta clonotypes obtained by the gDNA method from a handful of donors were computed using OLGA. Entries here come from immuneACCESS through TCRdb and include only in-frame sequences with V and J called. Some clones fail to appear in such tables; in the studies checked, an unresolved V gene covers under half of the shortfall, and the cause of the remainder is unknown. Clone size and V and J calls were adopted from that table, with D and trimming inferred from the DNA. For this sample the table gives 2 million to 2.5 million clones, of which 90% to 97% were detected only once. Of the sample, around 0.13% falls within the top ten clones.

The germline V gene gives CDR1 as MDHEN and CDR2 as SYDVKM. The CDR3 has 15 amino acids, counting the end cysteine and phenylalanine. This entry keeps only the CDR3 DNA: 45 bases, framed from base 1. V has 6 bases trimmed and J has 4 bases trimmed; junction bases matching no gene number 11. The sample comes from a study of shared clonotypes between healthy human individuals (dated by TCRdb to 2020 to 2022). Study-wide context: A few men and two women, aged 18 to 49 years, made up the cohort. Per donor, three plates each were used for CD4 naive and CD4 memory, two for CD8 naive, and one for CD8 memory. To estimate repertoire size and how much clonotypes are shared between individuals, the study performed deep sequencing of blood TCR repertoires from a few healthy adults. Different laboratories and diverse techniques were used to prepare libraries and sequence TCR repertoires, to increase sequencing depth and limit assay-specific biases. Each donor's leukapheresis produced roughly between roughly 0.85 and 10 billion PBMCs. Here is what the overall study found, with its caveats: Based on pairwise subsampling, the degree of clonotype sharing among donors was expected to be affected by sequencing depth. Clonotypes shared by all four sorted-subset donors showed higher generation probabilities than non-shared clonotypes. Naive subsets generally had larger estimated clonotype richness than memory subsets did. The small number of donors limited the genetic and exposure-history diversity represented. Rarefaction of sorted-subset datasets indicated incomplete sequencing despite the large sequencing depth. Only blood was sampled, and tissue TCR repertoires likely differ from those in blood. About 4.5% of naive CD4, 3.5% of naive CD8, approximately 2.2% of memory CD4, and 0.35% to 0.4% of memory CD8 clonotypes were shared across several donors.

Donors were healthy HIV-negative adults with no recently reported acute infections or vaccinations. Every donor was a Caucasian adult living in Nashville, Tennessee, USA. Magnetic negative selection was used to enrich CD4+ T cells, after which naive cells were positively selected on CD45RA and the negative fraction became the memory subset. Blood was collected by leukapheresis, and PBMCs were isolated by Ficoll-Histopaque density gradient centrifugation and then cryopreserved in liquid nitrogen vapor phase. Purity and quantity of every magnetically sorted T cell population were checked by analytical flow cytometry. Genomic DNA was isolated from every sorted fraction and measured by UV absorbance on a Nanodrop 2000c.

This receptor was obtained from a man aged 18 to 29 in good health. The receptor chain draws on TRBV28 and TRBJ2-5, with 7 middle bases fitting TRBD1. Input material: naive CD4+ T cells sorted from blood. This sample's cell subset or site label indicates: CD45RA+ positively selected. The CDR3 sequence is CASSQPDRDSETQYF. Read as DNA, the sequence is TGTGCCAGCAGCCAACCAGACAGGGATTCAGAGACCCAGTACTTC.